Presented here are 28 T cell receptor beta chains from one specimen sequenced in a study of control samples from healthy donors and cancer patients. Method: immunoSEQ multiplex PCR; TCRdb's copy keeps in-frame clones and lacks some. The table records about 92,000 clones, approximately 78% of them present only once. What was sequenced was blood. The source is a woman aged 60-70 years in good health.

The chain has TRBV10-3 and TRBJ1-5; D gene uncertain. V was cut by 6 bases and J by 0 bases, with 6 bases left in between. Germline lookup yields CDR1 ENHRY and CDR2 SYGVKD. The CDR3 is 13 amino acids. The CDR3 DNA reads as TGTGCCATCAGCCGGGATAGCAATCAGCCCCAGCATTTT. Its translation: CAISRDSNQPQHF.

The rearrangement joins TRBV6-1 to TRBJ2-7; D ambiguous. Trimming stripped 3 bases from V and 5 bases from J, with 14 bases between. There are 14 residues in the CDR3. Germline V gives CDR1 MNHNS, CDR2 SASEGT. The DNA for the CDR3 is TGTGCCAGCAGTGAGAGCCTGAACCGGGACGAGCAGTACTTC. It is translated as CASSESLNRDEQYF.

The chain joins TRBV7-8 to TRBJ2-2; 8 nucleotides match TRBD1. V gave up 2 bases and J gave up 3 bases; unmatched junction bases: 5. CDR3 length: 16 residues. Germline CDR1 reads SGHVS; CDR2 reads FQNEAQ. DNA for the CDR3: TGTGCCAGCAGCTTACCCCGACAGGGGTACACCGGGGAGCTGTTTTTT. This encodes CASSLPRQGYTGELFF.

This clone was detected a few times. The chain has TRBV7-6 and TRBJ2-5; 12 bases match TRBD2. Trimming at V came to 5 bases and at J to 5 bases, leaving 9 bases not matched to a gene. Germline CDR1 is SGHVS and CDR2 is FNYEAQ. The length of the CDR3 is 16 residues. In DNA, the CDR3 is TGTGCCAGCAGCCCTATGCTAGCGGGGGGGCGGGAGACCCAGTACTTC. Amino acids: CASSPMLAGGRETQYF. The whole variable domain, remainder taken from reference TRBV7-6 and TRBJ2-5, is GAGVSQSPRYKVTKRGQDVALRCDPISGHVSLYWYRQALGQGPEFLTYFNYEAQQDKSGLPNDRFSAERPEGSISTLTIQRTEQRDSAMYRCASSPMLAGGRETQYFGPGTRLLVL.

This chain links TRBV19 with TRBJ2-7; no clear D. Trimming removed 4 bases from V and 0 bases from J, with 7 bases in between. The CDR3 contains 13 residues. Germline assignment: CDR1 LNHDA and CDR2 SQIVND (reference sequence). CDR3 DNA: TGTGCCAGTAGTACGGTGAGCTCCTACGAGCAGTACTTC. It yields the protein CASSTVSSYEQYF.

This chain uses TRBV7-9 with TRBJ2-7, with D unresolved. This CDR3 has 12 amino acids. Germline lookup yields CDR1 SEHNR and CDR2 FQNEAQ (reference sequence). Trimming took 2 bases from V and 4 from J, leaving 6 bases between them. DNA of the CDR3: TGTGCCAGCAGCTTATCGGTTTACGAGCAGTACTTC. Its protein product is CASSLSVYEQYF.

The chain recombines TRBV5-1 with TRBJ2-3, with TRBD2 identical over 7 bases. After removal of 0 bases from V and 3 bases from J, the junction contained 4 bases not matched to a gene. The CDR3 runs to 15 residues. CDR1 is SGHRS and CDR2 is YFSETQ in the germline V gene. The CDR3 region has the DNA TGCGCCAGCAGCTTGGGAGGCGGGAGTACAGATACGCAGTATTTT. Translated, it gives CASSLGGGSTDTQYF.

This clone has more than one count but fewer than ten. The V call is TRBV6-2 or TRBV6-3, the J call TRBJ1-2, with 8 bases that match TRBD1. This CDR3 spans 13 amino acids. Germline V gene sequence: CDR1 MNHEY, CDR2 SVGEGT. Losses at the gene ends were 5 bases for V and 7 bases for J; bases not matched to a gene: 6. CDR3 sequence (DNA): TGTGCCAGCAGTACCCAGGGGGCAGGTGGCTACACCTTC. Protein: CASSTQGAGGYTF.

At least ten counts were recorded for this clone. The chain is built from TRBV6-6 and TRBJ2-7; perhaps TRBD1 as D (7 bases). The CDR3 spans 15 residues. The V end lost 0 bases, the J end lost 5 bases, and 14 bases lay between the germline ends. CDR1 MNHNY and CDR2 SVGAGI come from the germline V gene (reference sequence). CDR3 loop: CASSYSDRSGDEQYF. Written as DNA, the CDR3 is TGTGCCAGCAGTTACTCGGACAGGTCGGGGGACGAGCAGTACTTC.

This chain connects TRBV3-1 (or the pseudogene TRBV3-2) to TRBJ2-3; 9 nucleotides match TRBD2. Unmatched junction bases numbered 5, after V lost 3 bases and J lost 1 base. The CDR3 is 16 amino acids. Looked up from germline, CDR1 is LGHDT and CDR2 is YNNKEL (reference sequence). CDR3 in amino acids: CASSHGSGSGTDTQYF. The CDR3 DNA is TGTGCCAGCAGCCATGGTAGCGGGAGTGGCACAGATACGCAGTATTTT.

This clone was seen just once. The V gene is TRBV18, the J gene TRBJ2-1; unclear D gene. The length of the CDR3 is 14 residues. V was clipped by 4 bases and J by 7 bases, with 14 bases between them. CDR1 and CDR2 (germline): KGHSH, LQKENI. For the CDR3, the DNA is TGTGCCAGCTCACAGCTGAGCCCTTCGAATGAGCAGTTCTTC. The encoded protein is CASSQLSPSNEQFF.

The chain is built from TRBV19 and TRBJ2-3; 9 nucleotides line up with TRBD2. The J segment lost 5 bases and the V segment lost 5 bases, leaving 17 bases of the junction unmatched. The CDR3 extends over 18 amino acids. The germline CDR1 and CDR2 sequences are LNHDA and SQIVND (reference sequence). The CDR3 DNA reads TGTGCCAGTAGTCCTGGTCTTTTAGCGGGAGCCATCAGAGATACGCAGTATTTT. Translating it yields CASSPGLLAGAIRDTQYF.

This chain connects TRBV24-1 to TRBJ2-2, with TRBD1 as a possible D gene (6 bases). The CDR3 runs 15 residues. V lost 4 bases to trimming and J lost 2 bases, with 10 bases between them. Germline V gene sequence: CDR1 KGHDR, CDR2 SFDVKD. CDR3 region: CATSETTGNTGELFF. The CDR3 DNA reads as TGTGCCACCAGTGAAACGACAGGCAACACCGGGGAGCTGTTTTTT.

The chain is built from TRBV6-1 and TRBJ1-3; D not certain. CDR1 MNHNS and CDR2 SASEGT come from the germline V gene. The V end lost 3 bases, the J end lost 0 bases, and 9 bases lay between the germline ends. The CDR3 consists of 15 residues. CDR3 in amino acids: CASSDDGFSGNTIYF. In nucleotides, the CDR3 is TGTGCCAGCAGTGACGACGGCTTCTCTGGAAACACCATATATTTT.

The chain uses TRBV5-1 and TRBJ1-1, with D possibly matching TRBD1 (5 bases). V was pared by 0 bases and J by 5 bases, with 14 bases between. The CDR3 is 15 residues long. The germline V gene encodes CDR1 SGHRS and CDR2 YFSETQ. The CDR3 DNA sequence: TGCGCCAGCAGCTTGGATGGGGCGACCAGGACTGAAGCTTTCTTT. As protein: CASSLDGATRTEAFF.

The chain joins TRBV6-6 to TRBJ1-1; perhaps TRBD1 as D (5 bases). The CDR3 is 14 amino acids. The V end was cut by 2 bases, the J end by 1 base, with 8 bases between. Germline CDR1 is MNHNY and CDR2 is SVGAGI (reference sequence). In DNA form, the CDR3 reads TGTGCCAGCAGTTACCGAGGGACGAACACTGAAGCTTTCTTT. It codes for CASSYRGTNTEAFF.

The chain is built from TRBV2 and TRBJ2-2; 9 bases fit TRBD1. The CDR3 runs 14 residues. J was trimmed by 3 bases and V by 10 bases; bases with no gene match: 6. Germline V gene sequence: CDR1 SNHLY, CDR2 FYNNEI. CDR3 amino acids: CATFRDRDTGELFF. As DNA, the CDR3 is TGTGCCACATTCCGGGACAGGGACACCGGGGAGCTGTTTTTT.

This chain joins TRBV6-5 and TRBJ1-2; TRBD1 matches 8 bases. Unmatched junction bases numbered 9, after V lost 6 bases and J lost 6 bases. The CDR3 loop spans 14 amino acids. Looked up from germline, CDR1 is MNHEY and CDR2 is SVGAGI. The CDR3 DNA reads as TGTGCCAGCAGGGCCACGGGACAGGCCGATGGCTACACCTTC. Its translation is CASRATGQADGYTF.

The chain couples TRBV11-2 to TRBJ2-7; D is ambiguous. The CDR3 consists of 12 residues. V was cut by 2 bases and J by 2 bases, with 4 bases left in between. Germline-derived CDR1 and CDR2 are SGHAT and FQNNGV. Here the CDR3 reads CASSLLAYEQYF. The DNA for the CDR3 is TGTGCCAGCAGCTTATTGGCCTACGAGCAGTACTTC. Combining the CDR3 with reference TRBV11-2 and TRBJ2-7 gives the whole variable domain EAGVAQSPRYKIIEKRQSVAFWCNPISGHATLYWYQQILGQGPKLLIQFQNNGVVDDSQLPKDRFSAERLKGVDSTLKIQPAKLEDSAVYLCASSLLAYEQYFGPGTRLTVT.

The CDR3: CASTTGGSAKNIQYF. CDR3 bases: TGTGCCAGCACCACAGGGGGCTCAGCCAAAAACATTCAGTACTTC. V and J are TRBV28 and TRBJ2-4, with 9 bases that match TRBD1. Germline V lookup: CDR1 MDHEN, CDR2 SYDVKM. The V gene end was trimmed by 7 bases and the J gene end by 0 bases; junction bases not matched to a gene: 4. The CDR3 extends over 15 amino acids.

V gene TRBV3-1 (or the pseudogene TRBV3-2) combines with J gene TRBJ1-5; no clear D. The ends were cut back, 1 base at V and 4 bases at J, with 8 bases in the middle. The CDR3 has 14 residues. CDR1 LGHDT and CDR2 YNNKEL come from the germline V gene (reference sequence). The CDR3 DNA follows: TGTGCCAGCAGCCAAGTCCCCGGGAATCAGCCCCAGCATTTT. Amino acid sequence: CASSQVPGNQPQHF.

The V gene is TRBV19, the J gene TRBJ1-3, with 7 bases identical to TRBD1. CDR1 LNHDA and CDR2 SQIVND come from the germline V gene (reference sequence). CDR3 length: 15 residues. V was pared by 9 bases and J by 2 bases, with 10 bases of the junction left unmatched. The CDR3 reads CARSQGTAAGNTIYF. Here the CDR3 DNA reads TGTGCCAGGTCGCAAGGGACAGCCGCTGGAAACACCATATATTTT.

This clone was recorded at least ten times. In DNA form, the CDR3 reads TGTGCCAGCAGCTCCTACAGGGGGACTAATGAAAAACTGTTTTTT. Its translation is CASSSYRGTNEKLFF. The V gene is TRBV7-9, the J gene TRBJ1-4; 8 nucleotides align to TRBD1. The CDR3 sequence is 15 residues long. Germline values: CDR1 SEHNR, CDR2 FQNEAQ (reference sequence). With 4 bases clipped from V and 2 bases from J, the junction kept 3 bases outside the gene matches.

The chain combines TRBV5-1 with TRBJ2-5; 11 bases map to TRBD1. The CDR3 sequence is 17 residues long. The trim removed 0 bases at V and 0 bases at J, leaving 4 bases unmatched. Germline V CDR1 and CDR2: SGHRS, YFSETQ. The CDR3 sequence: CASSLAGTGGNQETQYF. Here the CDR3 DNA reads TGCGCCAGCAGCTTGGCCGGGACAGGGGGAAACCAAGAGACCCAGTACTTC.

The chain couples TRBV6-2 or TRBV6-3 to TRBJ2-1; 9 nucleotides agree with TRBD2. V dropped 2 bases and J dropped 2; count of bases not matched to a gene: 4. CDR3 size: 16 residues. Germline V gene data show CDR1 as MNHEY and CDR2 as SVGEGT. This CDR3 reads CASSYLPSGAYNEQFF. DNA of the CDR3: TGTGCCAGCAGTTACCTGCCTAGCGGGGCCTACAATGAGCAGTTCTTC.

This clone has just one count. V is TRBV29-1 and J is TRBJ1-4; D not resolved. Looked up from germline, CDR1 is SQVTM and CDR2 is ANQGSEA. Trimming left V 6 bases short and J 3 bases short, with 11 bases between. The CDR3 consists of 13 residues. The DNA for the CDR3 is TGCAGCGTCCTCAGCGTTGCTAATGAAAAACTGTTTTTT. As protein: CSVLSVANEKLFF.

In this sample, this clone turned up a few times. This rearrangement joins TRBV24-1 to TRBJ1-4; D is uncertain. Between the trimmed V and J ends, which lost 7 bases and 3 bases, there was a span of 5 bases. The CDR3 loop spans 12 amino acids. In germline, CDR1 is KGHDR, CDR2 SFDVKD. CDR3 sequence: CATSQSNEKLFF. CDR3 DNA sequence: TGTGCCACCAGCCAGTCTAATGAAAAACTGTTTTTT.

The V and J genes are TRBV19 and TRBJ1-2; no clear D. Looked up from germline, CDR1 is LNHDA and CDR2 is SQIVND (reference sequence). The CDR3 is 15 residues long. Trimming shortened V by 2 bases and J by 2 bases, and 12 bases separated the two germline ends. CDR3 sequence reads: CASSITQAKNYGYTF. In nucleotides, the CDR3 is TGTGCCAGTAGTATAACCCAGGCCAAAAACTATGGCTACACCTTC.